These T cell receptor beta chains were read from a single sample in a study of sequential checkpoint blockade in melanoma. Profiled with immunoSEQ multiplex PCR; TCRdb holds only in-frame clones, not every one. The sample has tens of thousands of clones, approximately 79% seen once. The sample here was CD8+ T cells sorted from blood (inferred from file names), taken from a patient given nivolumab and ipilimumab in sequence. These receptors all come from a human donor with melanoma. CDR3s include the opening cysteine and the closing phenylalanine or tryptophan. D genes are given only for firm matches. Size values are once, few and many counts, or a class for expanded clones, and some rows have none.

J gene: TRBJ2-7; D gene: TRBD2; clone size: .; V gene: TRBV9; CDR3 protein: CASSSWTSGSYEQYF; CDR3 DNA: TGTGCCAGCAGCTCCTGGACTAGCGGCTCCTACGAGCAGTACTTC
J gene: TRBJ2-7; D gene: .; clone size: .; V gene: TRBV6-1; CDR3 protein: CASSAMSGGPYEQYF; CDR3 DNA: TGTGCCAGCAGTGCCATGTCCGGGGGGCCCTACGAGCAGTACTTC
J gene: TRBJ2-7; D gene: TRBD1; clone size: .; V gene: TRBV9; CDR3 protein: CASSPGTGGSIYEQYF; CDR3 DNA: TGTGCCAGCAGCCCAGGGACAGGGGGTAGTATCTACGAGCAGTACTTC
J gene: TRBJ2-2; D gene: TRBD1; clone size: once; V gene: TRBV4-3; CDR3 protein: CASSQRTGGFSGELFF; CDR3 DNA: TGCGCCAGCAGCCAACGGACAGGGGGCTTTTCCGGGGAGCTGTTTTTT
J gene: TRBJ2-7; D gene: .; clone size: few; V gene: TRBV21-1; CDR3 protein: CASSKGRGCEQYF; CDR3 DNA: TGTGCCAGCAGCAAGGGCAGGGGTTGCGAGCAGTACTTC
J gene: TRBJ2-2; D gene: TRBD2; clone size: .; V gene: TRBV27; CDR3 protein: CASSLLGLALTGELFF; CDR3 DNA: TGTGCCAGCAGTTTGTTGGGACTAGCGCTGACCGGGGAGCTGTTTTTT
J gene: TRBJ2-3; D gene: TRBD2; clone size: .; V gene: TRBV10-3; CDR3 protein: CAISESRAGGLADTQYF; CDR3 DNA: TGTGCCATCAGTGAGTCGCGAGCGGGGGGGCTGGCAGATACGCAGTATTTT
J gene: TRBJ2-7; D gene: .; clone size: .; V gene: TRBV5-6; CDR3 protein: CASSLGHDRQYF; CDR3 DNA: TGTGCCAGCAGCTTGGGACACGACAGGCAGTACTTC
J gene: TRBJ1-4; D gene: TRBD1; clone size: .; V gene: TRBV29-1; CDR3 protein: CSVEEGAGEKLFF; CDR3 DNA: TGCAGCGTTGAGGAGGGGGCGGGGGAAAAACTGTTTTTT
J gene: TRBJ1-2; D gene: .; clone size: .; V gene: TRBV27; CDR3 protein: CASSFGARDFYGYTF; CDR3 DNA: TGTGCCAGCAGTTTTGGGGCCCGGGACTTCTATGGCTACACCTTC
J gene: TRBJ1-1; D gene: TRBD1; clone size: .; V gene: TRBV19; CDR3 protein: CASSMDRGEAFF; CDR3 DNA: TGTGCCAGTAGTATGGACAGGGGAGAAGCTTTCTTT
J gene: TRBJ2-2; D gene: .; clone size: once; V gene: TRBV19; CDR3 protein: CASSSLDSGTGELFF; CDR3 DNA: TGTGCCAGTAGCTCCCTAGACTCGGGCACCGGGGAGCTGTTTTTT
J gene: TRBJ2-7; D gene: TRBD1; clone size: .; V gene: TRBV19; CDR3 protein: CASSITGAGEQYF; CDR3 DNA: TGTGCCAGTAGTATTACAGGGGCGGGCGAGCAGTACTTC
J gene: TRBJ1-2; D gene: TRBD1; clone size: .; V gene: TRBV9; CDR3 protein: CASSTTGGYYGYTF; CDR3 DNA: TGTGCCAGCAGCACCACAGGGGGCTACTATGGCTACACCTTC
J gene: TRBJ1-5; D gene: .; clone size: medium-sized; V gene: TRBV7-9; CDR3 protein: CASSRTVNQPQHF; CDR3 DNA: TGTGCCAGCAGCCGGACTGTTAATCAGCCCCAGCATTTT
J gene: TRBJ2-1; D gene: TRBD1; clone size: .; V gene: TRBV27; CDR3 protein: CASSQAQGQGVIEQFF; CDR3 DNA: TGTGCCAGCAGTCAAGCACAAGGACAGGGGGTGATCGAGCAGTTCTTC
J gene: TRBJ2-2; D gene: .; clone size: .; V gene: TRBV27; CDR3 protein: CASSTGSNTGELFF; CDR3 DNA: TGTGCCAGCAGTACGGGGTCGAACACCGGGGAGCTGTTTTTT
J gene: TRBJ1-4; D gene: TRBD1; clone size: .; V gene: TRBV28; CDR3 protein: CASSTQDRVGEKLFF; CDR3 DNA: TGTGCCAGCAGTACACAGGACAGGGTGGGTGAAAAACTGTTTTTT
J gene: TRBJ1-2; D gene: .; clone size: .; V gene: TRBV29-1; CDR3 protein: CSVGGTLYGYTF; CDR3 DNA: TGCAGCGTTGGCGGGACGTTGTATGGCTACACCTTC
J gene: TRBJ2-7; D gene: TRBD2; clone size: .; V gene: TRBV5-1; CDR3 protein: CASSLDGPPGGYEQYF; CDR3 DNA: TGCGCCAGCAGCTTGGATGGACCCCCGGGGGGCTACGAGCAGTACTTC
J gene: TRBJ2-7; D gene: .; clone size: .; V gene: TRBV4-1; CDR3 protein: CASSHRVTGLLSYEQYF; CDR3 DNA: TGCGCCAGCAGCCATAGAGTTACAGGGCTACTATCCTACGAGCAGTACTTC
J gene: TRBJ2-1; D gene: TRBD2; clone size: few; V gene: TRBV5-8; CDR3 protein: CASSQATGGTYNEQFF; CDR3 DNA: TGCGCCAGCAGCCAAGCTACGGGGGGAACCTACAATGAGCAGTTCTTC
J gene: TRBJ2-7; D gene: .; clone size: .; V gene: TRBV2; CDR3 protein: CASKGQLNSYEQYF; CDR3 DNA: TGTGCCAGCAAAGGACAGCTTAACTCCTACGAGCAGTACTTC
J gene: TRBJ2-1; D gene: .; clone size: .; V gene: TRBV7-2; CDR3 protein: CASSFDSREQFF; CDR3 DNA: TGTGCCAGCAGCTTCGACTCGAGGGAGCAGTTCTTC
J gene: TRBJ2-5; D gene: .; clone size: .; V gene: TRBV19; CDR3 protein: CASPRAQYF; CDR3 DNA: TGTGCCTCCCCTCGAGCCCAGTACTTC
J gene: TRBJ2-7; D gene: TRBD1; clone size: .; V gene: TRBV6-5; CDR3 protein: CASSYAQGAGEQYF; CDR3 DNA: TGTGCCAGCAGTTACGCGCAGGGGGCCGGCGAGCAGTACTTC
J gene: TRBJ2-1; D gene: TRBD1; clone size: .; V gene: TRBV6-1; CDR3 protein: CASTNRGSGNEQFF; CDR3 DNA: TGTGCCAGCACAAACAGGGGTTCGGGCAATGAGCAGTTCTTC
J gene: TRBJ2-3; D gene: TRBD2; clone size: once; V gene: TRBV13; CDR3 protein: CASSFGRGGPTDTQYF; CDR3 DNA: TGTGCCAGCAGCTTCGGGCGGGGGGGCCCCACAGATACGCAGTATTTT
J gene: TRBJ1-2; D gene: .; clone size: few; V gene: TRBV5-4; CDR3 protein: CASSLVPGKAYGYTF; CDR3 DNA: TGTGCCAGCAGCTTGGTTCCAGGGAAGGCCTATGGCTACACCTTC
J gene: TRBJ2-7; D gene: .; clone size: .; V gene: TRBV7-9; CDR3 protein: CASSLPGQSYEQYF; CDR3 DNA: TGTGCCAGCAGCTTACCCGGACAGTCTTACGAGCAGTACTTC
J gene: TRBJ2-7; D gene: .; clone size: .; V gene: TRBV27; CDR3 protein: CASSLSPGVGVYEQYF; CDR3 DNA: TGTGCCAGCAGTTTATCTCCGGGGGTTGGGGTCTACGAGCAGTACTTC
J gene: TRBJ2-7; D gene: .; clone size: .; V gene: TRBV6-1; CDR3 protein: CASSASGGLPYEQYF; CDR3 DNA: TGTGCCAGCAGTGCGTCGGGCGGACTACCCTACGAGCAGTACTTC
J gene: TRBJ2-1; D gene: .; clone size: .; V gene: TRBV7-9; CDR3 protein: CASSTVDEQFF; CDR3 DNA: TGTGCCAGCAGCACAGTGGATGAGCAGTTCTTC
J gene: TRBJ2-7; D gene: TRBD2; clone size: medium-sized; V gene: TRBV10-3; CDR3 protein: CAIAPTLPGGNYEQYF; CDR3 DNA: TGTGCCATCGCACCCACTTTACCGGGGGGTAACTACGAGCAGTACTTC
J gene: TRBJ2-5; D gene: .; clone size: .; V gene: TRBV4-1; CDR3 protein: CASSPRRRDQETQYF; CDR3 DNA: TGCGCCAGCAGCCCCCGGAGGCGGGACCAAGAGACCCAGTACTTC
J gene: TRBJ2-5; D gene: .; clone size: .; V gene: TRBV4-1; CDR3 protein: CASSQHPGDGETQYF; CDR3 DNA: TGCGCCAGCAGCCAACACCCAGGGGACGGGGAGACCCAGTACTTC
J gene: TRBJ2-7; D gene: .; clone size: .; V gene: TRBV27; CDR3 protein: CASSPAGKGYPYEQYF; CDR3 DNA: TGTGCCAGCAGCCCCGCGGGGAAGGGGTACCCCTACGAGCAGTACTTC
J gene: TRBJ2-5; D gene: TRBD2; clone size: .; V gene: TRBV13; CDR3 protein: CASSSRKISGRAEETQYF; CDR3 DNA: TGTGCCAGCAGCTCAAGAAAGATCAGCGGGAGGGCCGAAGAGACCCAGTACTTC
J gene: TRBJ2-1; D gene: TRBD1; clone size: .; V gene: TRBV6-5; CDR3 protein: CASSPDRATYNEQFF; CDR3 DNA: TGTGCCAGCAGCCCCGACAGGGCCACCTACAATGAGCAGTTCTTC
J gene: TRBJ2-7; D gene: TRBD2; clone size: .; V gene: TRBV4-1; CDR3 protein: CASSQAEGGRYEQYF; CDR3 DNA: TGCGCCAGCAGCCAAGCGGAGGGCGGGAGGTACGAGCAGTACTTC
J gene: TRBJ2-5; D gene: TRBD2; clone size: .; V gene: TRBV5-4; CDR3 protein: CASSNPAGEAETQYF; CDR3 DNA: TGTGCCAGCAGCAACCCCGCGGGAGAGGCGGAGACCCAGTACTTC
J gene: TRBJ2-7; D gene: .; clone size: .; V gene: TRBV7-8; CDR3 protein: CASSLSYEQYF; CDR3 DNA: TGTGCCAGCAGCTTGAGCTACGAGCAGTACTTC
J gene: TRBJ2-6; D gene: .; clone size: medium-sized; V gene: TRBV19; CDR3 protein: CASSISRDGANVLTF; CDR3 DNA: TGTGCCAGTAGTATTAGCAGGGATGGGGCCAACGTCCTGACTTTC
J gene: TRBJ2-1; D gene: TRBD2; clone size: .; V gene: TRBV4-1; CDR3 protein: CASSLGTSGGYEQFF; CDR3 DNA: TGCGCCAGCAGCCTCGGGACTAGCGGGGGGTATGAGCAGTTCTTC
J gene: TRBJ1-5; D gene: .; clone size: .; V gene: TRBV28; CDR3 protein: CASSPVPGFRDQPQHF; CDR3 DNA: TGTGCCAGCAGCCCCGTCCCGGGGTTTAGGGATCAGCCCCAGCATTTT